The 7 T cell receptor beta chains reported below all come from one sample, sequenced in a study of cytomegalovirus exposure and HLA in healthy donors. The PCR ran on 60 Vbeta and 13 Jbeta primers. Clones were sequenced by immunoSEQ multiplex PCR, and TCRdb holds only the in-frame ones, with some missing. Here the sample spans around 130,000 clones, roughly four fifths being singletons. The sequenced material came from PBMCs. Receptor source: a male donor in good health and CMV-seropositive.

This chain links TRBV2 with TRBJ2-1; D is unresolved. Germline lookup yields CDR1 SNHLY and CDR2 FYNNEI. Trimming removed 6 bases at V and 0 bases at J, with 15 bases between. The CDR3 runs 16 residues. CDR3 in amino acids: CASSLEESSSYNEQFF. CDR3 bases: TGTGCCAGCAGCCTCGAGGAATCCAGCTCCTACAATGAGCAGTTCTTC.

The CDR3 DNA reads as TGTGCCAGCAGCTTAGGGGTAGTGGGCGCGGGTTCACCCCTCCACTTT. Protein product: CASSLGVVGAGSPLHF. V usage is TRBV7-6 and J usage is TRBJ1-6; no firm D call. V was pared by 1 base and J by 9 bases, with 16 bases between. CDR3 length equals 16 residues. CDR1 and CDR2 (germline): SGHVS, FNYEAQ. Together with reference TRBV7-6 and TRBJ1-6, the CDR3 gives the full variable domain: GAGVSQSPRYKVTKRGQDVALRCDPISGHVSLYWYRQALGQGPEFLTYFNYEAQQDKSGLPNDRFSAERPEGSISTLTIQRTEQRDSAMYRCASSLGVVGAGSPLHFGNGTRLTVT.

This clone was seen only a few times. The chain has TRBV7-8 and TRBJ2-2; D unresolved. The length of the CDR3 is 12 residues. CDR1 SGHVS and CDR2 FQNEAQ come from the germline V gene. Trimming took 3 bases from V and 5 from J, leaving 4 bases between them. This CDR3 reads CASSLLTGELFF. The CDR3 nucleotides read TGTGCCAGCAGCTTGTTAACCGGGGAGCTGTTTTTT.

The chain joins TRBV29-1 to TRBJ2-2, with D possibly being TRBD1 (5 bases). The germline gives CDR1 SQVTM, CDR2 ANQGSEA. V was cut by 7 bases and J by 4 bases, with 16 bases left in between. This CDR3 region has 14 residues. The CDR3 coding sequence is TGCAGCGGAGAAGCAGGGCAGGGCACCGGGGAGCTGTTTTTT. Protein: CSGEAGQGTGELFF.

This chain connects TRBV6-5 to TRBJ1-6, with D maybe TRBD1 (5 bases). There are 15 residues in the CDR3. Germline CDR1 and CDR2: MNHEY and SVGAGI. The ends were cut back, 5 bases at V and 0 bases at J, with 8 bases in the middle. The DNA of the CDR3 is TGTGCCAGCAGTGGGGGGAGCTCCTATAATTCACCCCTCCACTTT. It yields the protein CASSGGSSYNSPLHF.

J is TRBJ2-3 and V is TRBV6-4; 9 positions match TRBD2. Germline-derived CDR1 and CDR2 are MRHNA and SNTAGT. This CDR3 has 16 residues. V was clipped by 3 bases and J by 3 bases; unmatched bases: 7. The CDR3 nucleotides are TGTGCCAGCAGTGAGAAGGCGGGAGGGTCGACAGATACGCAGTATTTT. It translates to CASSEKAGGSTDTQYF.

The CDR3: CATRGANTGELFF. In nucleotides, the CDR3 is TGTGCCACCCGGGGGGCTAACACCGGGGAGCTGTTTTTT. This chain joins TRBV15 and TRBJ2-2, with D possibly matching TRBD2 (7 bases). CDR3 size: 13 residues. The germline V gene encodes CDR1 LNHNV and CDR2 YYDKDF (reference sequence). The ends were cut back, 8 bases at V and 2 bases at J, with 9 bases in the middle.